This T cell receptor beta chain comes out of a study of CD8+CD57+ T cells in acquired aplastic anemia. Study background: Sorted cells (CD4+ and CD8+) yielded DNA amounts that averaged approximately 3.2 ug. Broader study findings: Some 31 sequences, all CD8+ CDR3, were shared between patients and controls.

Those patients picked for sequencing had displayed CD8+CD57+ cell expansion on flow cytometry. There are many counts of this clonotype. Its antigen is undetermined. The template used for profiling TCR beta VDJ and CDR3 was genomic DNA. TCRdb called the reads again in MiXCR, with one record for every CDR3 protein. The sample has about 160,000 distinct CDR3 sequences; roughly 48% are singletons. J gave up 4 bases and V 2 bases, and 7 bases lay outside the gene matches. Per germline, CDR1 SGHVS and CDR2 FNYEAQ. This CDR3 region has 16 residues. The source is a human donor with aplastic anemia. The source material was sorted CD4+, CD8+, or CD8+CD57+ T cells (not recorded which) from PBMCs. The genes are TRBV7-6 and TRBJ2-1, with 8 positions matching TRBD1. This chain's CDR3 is CASSLSQGAKYNEQFF. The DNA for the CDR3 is TGTGCCAGCAGCTTAAGCCAGGGGGCGAAATACAATGAGCAGTTCTTC.